The 29 T cell receptor beta chains reported below all come from one sample, sequenced in a study of metastatic and nonmetastatic thyroid tumors (dated by TCRdb to 2019 to 2021). Library method: PCR. The sequencer was an Illumina HiSeq 4000. The raw public reads went through TCRdb reprocessing: fastp at Q25, MiXCR clone calling, in-frame beta chains kept. A total of approximately 3,500 clones appear in this sample, approximately 40% of them only once. The ten top clones hold approximately 19% of the sample. None of the patients had been given any treatment before thyroid surgery. The sample comprised adjacent normal tissue. Source of these receptors: a female donor with papillary thyroid cancer or a benign thyroid nodule (not recorded which). Some clones in this sample may be carry-over from other donors' samples.

This clone rates as large. The CDR3 sequence is CASSGTGGQPQHF. CDR3 sequence (DNA): TGTGCCAGCAGTGGGACAGGGGGACAGCCCCAGCATTTT. J is TRBJ1-5 and V is TRBV2; 10 bases align to TRBD1. J gave up 7 bases and V 4 bases, and 1 base lay outside the gene matches. This CDR3 contains 13 residues. Germline CDR1 SNHLY, CDR2 FYNNEI.

The chain combines TRBV30 with TRBJ2-2, with 8 bases identical to TRBD1. Germline CDR1 and CDR2: GTSNPN and SVGIG (reference sequence). This CDR3 region has 18 residues. The V and J ends lost 0 bases and 5 bases, in that order; junction bases with no gene match: 14. In DNA, the CDR3 is TGTGCCTGGAGTGTATCGGGGAGGACAGGGAGAAAGACCGGGGAGCTGTTTTTT. Its translation: CAWSVSGRTGRKTGELFF.

This clone is a singleton in its sample. CDR3 in amino acids: CASSLGTSGQETQYF. CDR3 bases: TGTGCCAGCAGCTTAGGGACTAGCGGGCAAGAGACCCAGTACTTC. The rearrangement links TRBV7-8 to TRBJ2-5; 11 nucleotides match TRBD2. The CDR3 has 15 amino acids. Losses at the gene ends were 1 base for V and 2 bases for J; bases not matched to a gene: 0. Germline-derived CDR1 and CDR2 are SGHVS and FQNEAQ.

This clone showed up just a few times. V is TRBV6-6 and J is TRBJ1-4; the D gene is possibly TRBD1 (5 bases). The CDR3 contains 16 residues. Trimming removed 0 bases at V and 7 bases at J, with 15 bases between. In germline, CDR1 is MNHNY, CDR2 SVGAGI (reference sequence). In DNA form, the CDR3 reads TGTGCCAGCAGTTACTCGATAGGCAGGGTTATTGAAAAACTGTTTTTT. Protein sequence: CASSYSIGRVIEKLFF.

In this sample, this clone turned up many times. The junction and the germline gene differ at one end; a read error may be behind it. The rearrangement links TRBV3-1 to TRBJ2-1; maybe TRBD2 (5 bases). Per the germline V gene, CDR1 is LGHDT and CDR2 is YNNKEL (reference sequence). This CDR3 has 18 amino acids. The CDR3 is CASSQAKMVARLFNEQFF. CDR3 nucleotide sequence: TGTGCCAGCAGTCAAGCTAAAATGGTAGCGCGCCTTTTCAATGAGCAGTTCTTC.

This clone was picked up a small number of times. This sequence joins TRBV6-4 and TRBJ2-3, with 9 bases aligning to TRBD1. V was clipped by 6 bases and J by 0 bases; unmatched bases: 13. CDR1 MRHNA and CDR2 SNTAGT come from the germline V gene. The CDR3 runs 18 residues. The CDR3 protein is CASSASRGTGPSTDTQYF. Here the CDR3 DNA reads TGTGCCAGCAGCGCATCTAGAGGGACAGGGCCTAGCACAGATACGCAGTATTTT.

This clone has a single count. The chain is built from TRBV7-2 and TRBJ2-3; a weak D match, TRBD2 (5 bases). CDR1 is SGHTA, CDR2 FQGNSA, per germline. The CDR3 runs 14 residues. The germline V and J ends were trimmed by 5 bases and 2 bases, with 11 bases remaining between them. This CDR3 is CASSVTTSTDTQYF. The CDR3 DNA reads TGTGCCAGCAGCGTGACTACCTCCACAGATACGCAGTATTTT. The variable domain in full, with the rest retrieved from reference TRBV7-2 and TRBJ2-3, is GAGVSQSPSNKVTEKGKDVELRCDPISGHTALYWYRQSLGQGLEFLIYFQGNSAPDKSGLPSDRFSAERTGGSVSTLTIQRTQQEDSAVYLCASSVTTSTDTQYFGPGTRLTVL.

This clone has only a few counts. V gene TRBV19 combines with J gene TRBJ1-1; D may be TRBD1 (5 bases). CDR1 and CDR2 (germline): LNHDA, SQIVND (reference sequence). The CDR3 covers 13 residues. With 7 bases removed from V and 1 base from J, the gap between germline ends came to 10 bases. CDR3 DNA: TGTGCCAGTATGGGGGGAGGGAACACTGAAGCTTTCTTT. Translation: CASMGGGNTEAFF.

This clone has just a few counts. This chain joins TRBV19 and TRBJ1-6; D ambiguous. The CDR3 consists of 14 residues. V was pared by 7 bases and J by 9 bases, with 16 bases between. In germline, CDR1 is LNHDA, CDR2 SQIVND (reference sequence). CDR3 residues: CASNFRALASPLHF. Written as DNA, the CDR3 is TGTGCCAGTAATTTTCGGGCCTTGGCTTCACCCCTCCACTTT.

The genes are TRBV7-9 and TRBJ2-7; weak D call: TRBD1 (5 bases). Germline lookup yields CDR1 SEHNR and CDR2 FQNEAQ (reference sequence). This CDR3 region has 14 residues. V was trimmed by 1 base and J by 5 bases, leaving 12 bases between them. This CDR3 is CASSLGQGFDEQYF. The CDR3 DNA reads TGTGCCAGCAGCTTAGGGCAGGGTTTTGACGAGCAGTACTTC.

This clone was seen more than once but under ten times. V and J are TRBV6-1 and TRBJ2-7; D not certain. The V end lost 5 bases, the J end lost 2 bases, and 13 bases lay between the germline ends. The CDR3 loop spans 14 amino acids. Germline values: CDR1 MNHNS, CDR2 SASEGT. CDR3 coding DNA: TGTGCCAGCAGTCCCCGGTCCCCACCCTACGAGCAGTACTTC. Its protein product is CASSPRSPPYEQYF.

This clone showed up just a few times. The chain uses TRBV12-3 or TRBV12-4 and TRBJ2-7; D gene unclear. Trimming took 0 bases from V and 7 from J, leaving 7 bases between them. CDR3 length: 12 residues. Written as DNA, the CDR3 is TGTGCCAGCAGTTTAGCGTCCCTGGAGCAGTACTTC. Amino acids: CASSLASLEQYF.

The table lists this clone with a few counts. The genes are TRBV6-1 and TRBJ1-5; no clear D. The germline V gene encodes CDR1 MNHNS and CDR2 SASEGT. Between the trimmed V and J ends, which lost 3 bases and 0 bases, there was a span of 12 bases. The CDR3 has 16 amino acids. As DNA, the CDR3 is TGTGCCAGCAGTGACTTTAACGGACTTAGCAATCAGCCCCAGCATTTT. It specifies CASSDFNGLSNQPQHF.

The CDR3 bases are TGCGCCAGCAGCTTGGAGGGGGCAGATACGCAGTATTTT. It encodes CASSLEGADTQYF. The V and J genes are TRBV5-1 and TRBJ2-3; possible D gene TRBD1, 6 bases. The CDR3 is 13 residues long. Germline lookup yields CDR1 SGHRS and CDR2 YFSETQ. V lost 0 bases to trimming and J lost 4 bases, with 6 bases between them.

In this sample, this clone is large. The chain uses TRBV7-2 and TRBJ2-1; no definite D call. The germline V gene has CDR1 SGHTA and CDR2 FQGNSA. The CDR3 is 16 residues long. V lost 7 bases, J lost 0 bases, and 16 bases lay in between. In nucleotides, the CDR3 is TGTGCCAGCATCCCTCGGCTCTCGAGCTCCTACAATGAGCAGTTCTTC. Its protein product is CASIPRLSSSYNEQFF.

This rearrangement joins TRBV6-2 or TRBV6-3 to TRBJ2-7; 9 positions agree with TRBD1. This CDR3 contains 15 residues. Per the germline V gene, CDR1 is MNHEY and CDR2 is SVGEGT. J gave up 3 bases and V 6 bases, and 9 bases lay outside the gene matches. The CDR3 region has the DNA TGTGCCAGCAGACCGCCGGGACAGGGCTACTACGAGCAGTACTTC. Translating it yields CASRPPGQGYYEQYF.

The V gene is TRBV7-9, the J gene TRBJ2-7; TRBD2 agrees at 7 bases. The trim removed 3 bases at V and 1 base at J, leaving 0 bases unmatched. There are 13 residues in the CDR3. The germline V gene has CDR1 SEHNR and CDR2 FQNEAQ (reference sequence). The chain's CDR3 is CASSFGGSYEQYV. CDR3 DNA: TGTGCCAGCAGCTTCGGGGGGTCCTACGAGCAGTACGTC.

J is TRBJ2-7 and V is TRBV20-1, with 11 nucleotides matching TRBD2. V lost 3 bases, J lost 0 bases, and 4 bases stayed unmatched. From germline, CDR1 is DFQATT and CDR2 SNEGSKA (reference sequence). This CDR3 has 15 residues. CDR3 protein: CSARVAGGPSYEQYF. CDR3 nucleotides: TGCAGTGCTAGGGTAGCGGGAGGGCCCTCCTACGAGCAGTACTTC.

The V call is TRBV28, the J call TRBJ1-2, with D maybe TRBD1 (6 bases). The CDR3 totals 16 residues. V shed 6 bases and J shed 9 bases, with 26 bases lying between them. The germline V gene encodes CDR1 MDHEN and CDR2 SYDVKM. The CDR3 loop reads CASRGAGFHGGDCYTF. CDR3 DNA: TGTGCCAGCAGGGGGGCTGGCTTTCACGGGGGGGATTGCTACACCTTC.

Relative to its sample, this clone is large (0.1 to 1%). The V gene is TRBV6-5, the J gene TRBJ1-2, with D uncertain. Germline-derived CDR1 and CDR2 are MNHEY and SVGAGI. V was cut by 2 bases and J by 2 bases, with 3 bases left in between. The CDR3 has 12 residues. CDR3: CASSYGNYGYTF. DNA for the CDR3: TGTGCCAGCAGTTACGGGAACTATGGCTACACCTTC.

The V gene is TRBV15, the J gene TRBJ2-7; D unresolved. CDR1 and CDR2 (germline): LNHNV, YYDKDF (reference sequence). The CDR3 runs to 12 residues. Between the trimmed V and J ends, which lost 0 bases and 6 bases, there was a span of 6 bases. DNA for the CDR3: TGTGCCACCAGCAGAGATGAGACCGAGCAGTACTTC. Its translation is CATSRDETEQYF.

The gene calls are TRBV6-1 and TRBJ1-5; D is unresolved. V was shortened by 8 bases and J by 6 bases, with 14 bases between the two germline ends. This CDR3 region has 13 residues. Germline assignment: CDR1 MNHNS and CDR2 SASEGT. The CDR3 DNA is TGTGCCAGCGTGTGGAGAAACGGTCAGCCCCAGCATTTT. This codes for CASVWRNGQPQHF.

This clone is labeled as medium-sized (0.01 to 0.1%). The J gene is TRBJ1-5, the V gene TRBV19; tentative D call: TRBD1 (5 bases). This CDR3 has 13 amino acids. Between the trimmed V and J ends, which lost 3 bases and 6 bases, there was a span of 9 bases. CDR1 and CDR2 (germline): LNHDA, SQIVND (reference sequence). CDR3 protein: CASSIRAAQPQHF. Written as DNA, the CDR3 is TGTGCCAGTAGTATCAGGGCGGCTCAGCCCCAGCATTTT.

This clone was seen only a few times. The genes are TRBV6-1 and TRBJ1-5; 9 bases are a match to TRBD1. The CDR3 has 16 residues. The germline V gene encodes CDR1 MNHNS and CDR2 SASEGT. V shed 6 bases and J 2 bases; nucleotides not matched to a gene: 8. DNA for the CDR3: TGTGCCAGCAGACGACGGGACAGGGAGGGCAATCAGCCCCAGCATTTT. The encoded protein is CASRRRDREGNQPQHF.

This clone has just one count. The conserved final phenylalanine or tryptophan is absent from the CDR3, which likely points to a read error. The limits of the CDR3 on the DNA are not certain, so only TCRdb's listed CDR3 is given. CDR3 amino acids: CASSYERRRNTEAYY. The V call is TRBV6-5, the J call TRBJ1-1. Per germline, CDR1 MNHEY and CDR2 SVGAGI. Termini included, the CDR3 measures 15 amino acids.

This clone is categorized as large. The V call is TRBV20-1, the J call TRBJ2-1, with D possibly matching TRBD2 (5 bases). The length of the CDR3 is 12 residues. Germline V lookup: CDR1 DFQATT, CDR2 SNEGSKA (reference sequence). Trimming stripped 5 bases from V and 7 bases from J, with 12 bases between. The CDR3 region has the DNA TGCAGTGCTCTTGGACTCCGTAATGAGCAGTTCTTC. Protein: CSALGLRNEQFF.

This clone was picked up a small number of times. Compared with germline, one end of the junction differs, possibly owing to a read error. The V and J genes are TRBV2 and TRBJ2-7; TRBD1 matches at 8 bases. Germline V CDR1 and CDR2: SNHLY, FYNNEI. The CDR3 consists of 14 residues. As DNA, the CDR3 is TGTGTCAGCATCCCGGACAGGGTCTCCCACGAGCAGTACTTC. Protein product: CVSIPDRVSHEQYF.

This clone is large. The gene calls are TRBV19 and TRBJ1-2; TRBD1 is a possible D gene (6 bases). Germline V gives CDR1 LNHDA, CDR2 SQIVND (reference sequence). V dropped 7 bases and J dropped 8 bases, with 20 bases sitting between them. The CDR3 has 14 residues. The CDR3 is CASIPLGGEEGYTF. DNA of the CDR3: TGTGCCAGTATCCCCCTAGGGGGAGAGGAGGGCTACACCTTC.

By its share, this clone is large (0.1 to 1%). The chain couples TRBV2 to TRBJ2-2; D remains unclear. V lost 1 base and J 5 bases, leaving 8 bases between the germline ends. The CDR3 covers 14 residues. Germline CDR1 SNHLY, CDR2 FYNNEI. CDR3 in amino acids: CASSEGARTGELFF. The CDR3 nucleotides are TGTGCCAGCAGTGAAGGGGCGAGAACCGGGGAGCTGTTTTTT.